This TCR beta chain was found in a study of lung T cells in sarcoidosis with Löfgren's syndrome. TCRdb used MiXCR to reprocess the reads, holding one entry per CDR3 protein. The data contain roughly 63,000 distinct CDR3 sequences, 20% to 25% of them singletons. This clonotype was recorded many times. The antigen remains undetermined. General study findings and limits: Shared TRAV12-1 and TRBV2 CDR3 motifs were reported across several patients. TRAV12-1 preferentially paired with TRBV2, with homologous CDR3s. TRAV12-1 and TRBV2 were reportedly most expanded in Löfgren's patients.

V lost 0 bases and J lost 1, with 5 bases in between. Germline values: CDR1 LNHNV, CDR2 YYDKDF (reference sequence). This CDR3 has 14 amino acids. The rearrangement uses TRBV15 and TRBJ2-3; D is undetermined. The material sequenced was CD4+ T cells from PBMCs. This clonotype was sampled from a human donor with sarcoidosis (Löfgren's syndrome or another form), or a control subject (not recorded which). DNA for the CDR3: TGTGCCACCAGCAGAGACGGCGGCACAGATACGCAGTATTTT. The encoded protein is CATSRDGGTDTQYF.